This entry describes one TCR beta chain. A far larger clone is only one base removed, so a read error is likely. Other DNA sequences in the sample encode the same CDR3. The data belong to a study of shared clonotypes between healthy human individuals. Study donors comprised healthy, HIV-negative adults devoid of recent acute infection or vaccination. Samples left unsorted employed roughly 90 million PBMCs for genomic DNA. Deep was the level used in running the assay. Amplification in unsorted PBMC replicate PCRs started from around 310 ng DNA, which equals tens of thousands of T cell genomes. Here immunoSEQ multiplex PCR was the method, and the copy in TCRdb shows in-frame clones only, minus some. The data contain about 520,000 clones, 81% of them singletons. The V end lost 8 bases, the J end lost 1 base, and 11 bases lay between the germline ends. CDR1 and CDR2 from the germline V gene are MGHDK and SYGVNS. CDR3 size: 14 residues.

The specimen was PBMCs. This clonotype originated in a woman aged 40 to 55 in good health. Some clones in this sample may be carry-over from other donors' samples. The chain joins TRBV25-1 to TRBJ2-2, with a weak D call TRBD1 (6 bases). Here the CDR3 reads CASGDRMNTGELFF. CDR3 in DNA: TGTGCCAGCGGAGACAGGATGAACACCGGGGAGCTGTTTTTT.